Listed below are T cell receptor beta chains from one sample, sequenced in a study of blood T cell repertoires in COVID-19. The data were produced by immunoSEQ multiplex PCR, yet TCRdb's version contains in-frame clones alone and is incomplete. Of about 220,000 clones in the sample, approximately 84% were seen once. The sequenced sample was peripheral blood. These receptor sequences come from a woman in her 30s who had recovered from COVID-19. Each CDR3 is given with its conserved first and last residue. The D gene is left open where the match is weak. Size is stated for part of the rows, as once, few or many counts, or as a class when the clone is expanded.

CDR3: CASKMTQLTNYGYTF; DNA: TGTGCCAGTAAAATGACACAGCTTACTAACTATGGCTACACCTTC; V: TRBV28; J: TRBJ1-2; size: .; D: .
CDR3: CASSSWTGRDMNTEAFF; DNA: TGTGCCAGCAGCTCATGGACAGGGAGGGACATGAACACTGAAGCTTTCTTT; V: TRBV7-9; J: TRBJ1-1; size: .; D: TRBD1
CDR3: CATSQGAGNTIYF; DNA: TGTGCCACCAGCCAGGGGGCTGGAAACACCATATATTTT; V: TRBV24-1; J: TRBJ1-3; size: .; D: TRBD1
CDR3: CASRPGRRGFGDTQYF; DNA: TGTGCCAGCAGACCCGGGAGAAGAGGATTCGGAGATACGCAGTATTTT; V: TRBV5-5; J: TRBJ2-3; size: .; D: .
CDR3: CAISESVGTDTQYF; DNA: TGTGCCATCAGTGAATCGGTAGGCACAGATACGCAGTATTTT; V: TRBV10-3; J: TRBJ2-3; size: .; D: .
CDR3: CASSGTGGWYYGYTF; DNA: TGTGCCAGCAGCGGGACAGGGGGATGGTACTATGGCTACACCTTC; V: TRBV2; J: TRBJ1-2; size: .; D: TRBD1
CDR3: CASRALRNQPQHF; DNA: TGCGCCAGCAGGGCCCTCAGAAATCAGCCCCAGCATTTT; V: TRBV10-2; J: TRBJ1-5; size: few; D: .
CDR3: CASSFDSGSMDF; DNA: TGCGCCAGCAGCTTCGATAGCGGGAGTATGGATTTT; V: TRBV5-1; J: TRBJ2-3; size: .; D: TRBD2
CDR3: CASSAPAGSTTDTQYF; DNA: TGTGCCAGCAGTGCGCCAGCGGGATCGACCACAGATACGCAGTATTTT; V: TRBV2; J: TRBJ2-3; size: once; D: TRBD2
CDR3: CASSLGTGGYEQYF; DNA: TGTGCCAGCAGCTTGGGGACAGGGGGCTACGAGCAGTACTTC; V: TRBV11-2; J: TRBJ2-7; size: .; D: TRBD1
CDR3: CASSIGGEQYF; DNA: TGTGCCAGCAGCATCGGAGGCGAGCAGTACTTC; V: TRBV21-1; J: TRBJ2-7; size: .; D: .
CDR3: CASSAGQGFYNEQFF; DNA: TGTGCCAGCAGCGCGGGACAGGGGTTCTACAATGAGCAGTTCTTC; V: TRBV5-4; J: TRBJ2-1; size: .; D: TRBD1
CDR3: CASSQQAEQFF; DNA: TGTGCCAGCAGCCAACAAGCGGAGCAGTTCTTC; V: TRBV12-3/TRBV12-4; J: TRBJ2-1; size: .; D: .
CDR3: CASSPHGNPSYNEQFF; DNA: TGTGCCAGTAGTCCCCACGGGAACCCTTCCTACAATGAGCAGTTCTTC; V: TRBV19; J: TRBJ2-1; size: .; D: .
CDR3: CASSQGVTYEQYF; DNA: TGTGCCAGTTCCCAGGGGGTAACCTACGAGCAGTACTTC; V: TRBV4-2; J: TRBJ2-7; size: .; D: TRBD1
CDR3: CASSQSPAGVTGELFF; DNA: TGTGCCAGCAGCCAGAGCCCAGCAGGGGTCACCGGGGAGCTGTTTTTT; V: TRBV7-7; J: TRBJ2-2; size: once; D: .
CDR3: CASSSVPGLDLYEQFF; DNA: TGTGCCAGCAGCTCAGTACCGGGACTAGATCTTTATGAGCAGTTCTTC; V: TRBV5-5; J: TRBJ2-1; size: .; D: TRBD2
CDR3: CASSEVRYSEQFF; DNA: TGTGCCAGCAGTGAAGTCAGGTACAGTGAGCAGTTCTTC; V: TRBV6-1; J: TRBJ2-1; size: once; D: .
CDR3: CAWNLRDRPNYGYTF; DNA: TGTGCCTGGAACCTCCGGGACAGGCCTAACTATGGCTACACCTTC; V: TRBV30; J: TRBJ1-2; size: .; D: TRBD1
CDR3: CASSPGLARNEQFF; DNA: TGTGCCAGCTCCCCGGGCCTAGCGAGAAATGAGCAGTTCTTC; V: TRBV18; J: TRBJ2-1; size: .; D: .
CDR3: CASSTRRRGRGDTQYF; DNA: TGTGCCAGTAGTACTCGGCGCAGGGGGCGCGGAGATACGCAGTATTTT; V: TRBV19; J: TRBJ2-3; size: .; D: TRBD1
CDR3: CASSFNRGPNEQFF; DNA: TGTGCCAGCAGCTTTAACAGGGGGCCGAATGAGCAGTTCTTC; V: TRBV7-6; J: TRBJ2-1; size: .; D: TRBD1
CDR3: CASSSITTGGTPHYGYTF; DNA: TGCGCCAGCAGCTCTATCACGACAGGGGGCACCCCTCACTATGGCTACACCTTC; V: TRBV5-1; J: TRBJ1-2; size: .; D: TRBD1
CDR3: CASSLVPSAQETQYF; DNA: TGCGCCAGCAGCTTGGTACCCAGCGCCCAAGAGACCCAGTACTTC; V: TRBV5-1; J: TRBJ2-5; size: .; D: .
CDR3: CASSQHRSGSVEGYTF; DNA: TGTGCCAGCAGCCAACATCGCAGCGGCTCCGTGGAAGGCTACACCTTC; V: TRBV7-8; J: TRBJ1-2; size: .; D: .
CDR3: CASSPGVARTDTQYF; DNA: TGTGCCAGCAGCCCCGGGGTAGCTCGCACAGATACGCAGTATTTT; V: TRBV3-1/TRBV3-2; J: TRBJ2-3; size: .; D: .
CDR3: CATSDLTEGRETQYF; DNA: TGTGCCACCAGTGATTTAACAGAGGGTAGAGAGACCCAGTACTTC; V: TRBV24-1; J: TRBJ2-5; size: .; D: .
CDR3: CASSVAPGLVYEQYF; DNA: TGTGCCAGCAGCGTAGCTCCGGGACTTGTCTACGAGCAGTACTTC; V: TRBV9; J: TRBJ2-7; size: .; D: .
CDR3: CASSHLTSGRDEQYF; DNA: TGTGCCAGCAGCCACCTTACTAGCGGTCGGGACGAGCAGTACTTC; V: TRBV4-2; J: TRBJ2-7; size: few; D: TRBD2
CDR3: CARPGGTGGVTEAFF; DNA: TGTGCCAGACCAGGGGGTACAGGGGGAGTAACTGAAGCTTTCTTT; V: TRBV11-3; J: TRBJ1-1; size: .; D: TRBD1
CDR3: CASNLDGGDSPLHF; DNA: TGTGCCAGCAACCTGGATGGGGGCGACTCACCCCTCCACTTT; V: TRBV28; J: TRBJ1-6; size: .; D: .
CDR3: CASRFAAGERDEQFF; DNA: TGTGCCAGTAGGTTTGCGGCGGGAGAGCGGGATGAGCAGTTCTTC; V: TRBV19; J: TRBJ2-1; size: few; D: TRBD2
CDR3: CASSRNSGNEQYF; DNA: TGCGCCAGCAGCCGCAATAGCGGGAATGAGCAGTACTTC; V: TRBV4-1; J: TRBJ2-7; size: .; D: TRBD2
CDR3: CASSNVGRGRVVNTEAFF; DNA: TGTGCCAGCAGCAATGTGGGCAGGGGGCGCGTAGTGAACACTGAAGCTTTCTTT; V: TRBV7-2; J: TRBJ1-1; size: .; D: TRBD1
CDR3: CASSAESSPGLIYEQYF; DNA: TGTGCCAGCAGCGCCGAGAGTTCCCCGGGACTAATCTACGAGCAGTACTTC; V: TRBV9; J: TRBJ2-7; size: .; D: TRBD2
CDR3: CASSLAGGTGYFNEQFF; DNA: TGTGCCAGCAGCTTAGCAGGAGGGACAGGTTACTTCAATGAGCAGTTCTTC; V: TRBV7-6; J: TRBJ2-1; size: once; D: TRBD1
CDR3: CASSGVVLGGDGYTF; DNA: TGTGCCAGCAGTGGGGTGGTTTTAGGAGGTGATGGCTACACCTTC; V: TRBV2; J: TRBJ1-2; size: .; D: .
CDR3: CASSPQGREGTYEQYF; DNA: TGCGCCAGCAGCCCCCAGGGGCGGGAGGGAACCTACGAGCAGTACTTC; V: TRBV4-1; J: TRBJ2-7; size: .; D: TRBD2
CDR3: CASSLDEGQFSGNTIYF; DNA: TGTGCCAGCAGCTTGGACGAGGGACAGTTCTCTGGAAACACCATATATTTT; V: TRBV5-4; J: TRBJ1-3; size: .; D: TRBD1
CDR3: CASSHRTSGRAQETQYF; DNA: TGTGCCAGCAGCCACCGGACTAGCGGGAGGGCACAAGAGACCCAGTACTTC; V: TRBV3-1/TRBV3-2; J: TRBJ2-5; size: .; D: TRBD2
CDR3: CASSLTGVGTEAFF; DNA: TGTGCCAGCAGTTTAACAGGGGTGGGCACTGAAGCTTTCTTT; V: TRBV28; J: TRBJ1-1; size: once; D: TRBD1
CDR3: CASSLESGDGGYTF; DNA: TGCGCCAGCAGCTTGGAGTCAGGGGATGGGGGCTACACCTTC; V: TRBV5-1; J: TRBJ1-2; size: .; D: .
CDR3: CASSLGGAILNEQFF; DNA: TGTGCCAGCAGTCTAGGGGGGGCTATCCTCAATGAGCAGTTCTTC; V: TRBV28; J: TRBJ2-1; size: .; D: .
CDR3: CASSLGLAGDNEQFF; DNA: TGTGCCAGCTCACTCGGACTAGCGGGGGACAATGAGCAGTTCTTC; V: TRBV18; J: TRBJ2-1; size: .; D: TRBD2
CDR3: CASSAYPGGADTQYF; DNA: TGTGCCAGCAGCGCGTATCCGGGTGGCGCAGATACGCAGTATTTT; V: TRBV9; J: TRBJ2-3; size: once; D: .
CDR3: CASSLGTSGDEQFF; DNA: TGCGCCAGCAGCTTAGGGACTAGCGGCGATGAGCAGTTCTTC; V: TRBV5-1; J: TRBJ2-1; size: .; D: TRBD2
CDR3: CASSLVSPYSYEQYF; DNA: TGTGCCAGCAGTTTAGTGAGTCCATACTCCTACGAGCAGTACTTC; V: TRBV28; J: TRBJ2-7; size: .; D: .
CDR3: CASQGALGEKLFF; DNA: TGCGCCAGCCAGGGGGCACTTGGTGAAAAACTGTTTTTT; V: TRBV10-2; J: TRBJ1-4; size: .; D: TRBD1
CDR3: CASSESTVPTEAFF; DNA: TGCGCCAGCAGCGAGTCGACAGTCCCGACTGAAGCTTTCTTT; V: TRBV5-1; J: TRBJ1-1; size: .; D: .
CDR3: CASSFVVEGAGTEAFF; DNA: TGTGCCAGCAGTTTTGTTGTGGAGGGCGCGGGCACTGAAGCTTTCTTT; V: TRBV27; J: TRBJ1-1; size: .; D: .
CDR3: CASSYGLAGGGTQYF; DNA: TGTGCCAGCAGTTACGGACTAGCGGGAGGGGGTACGCAGTATTTT; V: TRBV6-5; J: TRBJ2-3; size: .; D: TRBD2
CDR3: CAIKDRDRRGGELFF; DNA: TGTGCCATAAAAGACCGGGACAGGAGGGGCGGGGAGCTGTTTTTT; V: TRBV10-3; J: TRBJ2-2; size: .; D: TRBD1
CDR3: CASSFGNTEAFF; DNA: TGTGCCAGCAGCTTCGGGAACACTGAAGCTTTCTTT; V: TRBV5-4; J: TRBJ1-1; size: .; D: .
CDR3: CASGRQVWDYGYTF; DNA: TGTGCCAGCGGACGACAGGTCTGGGACTATGGCTACACCTTC; V: TRBV27; J: TRBJ1-2; size: .; D: .